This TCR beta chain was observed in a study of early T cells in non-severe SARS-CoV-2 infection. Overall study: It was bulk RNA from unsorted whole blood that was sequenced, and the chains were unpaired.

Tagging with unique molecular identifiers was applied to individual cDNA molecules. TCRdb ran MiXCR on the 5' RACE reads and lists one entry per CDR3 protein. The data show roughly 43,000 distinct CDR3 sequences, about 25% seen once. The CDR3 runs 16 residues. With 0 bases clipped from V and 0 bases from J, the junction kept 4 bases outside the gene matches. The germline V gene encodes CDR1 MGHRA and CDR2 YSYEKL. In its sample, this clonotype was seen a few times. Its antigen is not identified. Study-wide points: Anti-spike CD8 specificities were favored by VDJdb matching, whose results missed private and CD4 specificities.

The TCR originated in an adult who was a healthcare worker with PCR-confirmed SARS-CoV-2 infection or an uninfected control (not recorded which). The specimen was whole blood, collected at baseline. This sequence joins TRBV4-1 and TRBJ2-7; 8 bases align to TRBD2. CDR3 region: CASSQDSAGGSYEQYF. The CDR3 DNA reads TGCGCCAGCAGCCAAGATAGTGCGGGGGGCTCCTACGAGCAGTACTTC.